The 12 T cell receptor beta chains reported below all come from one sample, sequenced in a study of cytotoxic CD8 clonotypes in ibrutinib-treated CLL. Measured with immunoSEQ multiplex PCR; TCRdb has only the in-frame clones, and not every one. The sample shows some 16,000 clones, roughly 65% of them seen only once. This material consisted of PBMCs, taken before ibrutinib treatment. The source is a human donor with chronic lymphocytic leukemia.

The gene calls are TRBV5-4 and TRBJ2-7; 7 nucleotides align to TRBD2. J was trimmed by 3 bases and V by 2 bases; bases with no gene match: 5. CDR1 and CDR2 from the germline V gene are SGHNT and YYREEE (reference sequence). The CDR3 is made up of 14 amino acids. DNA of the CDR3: TGTGCCAGCAGCTTTAACGGGGGGTTCTACGAGCAGTACTTC. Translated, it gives CASSFNGGFYEQYF.

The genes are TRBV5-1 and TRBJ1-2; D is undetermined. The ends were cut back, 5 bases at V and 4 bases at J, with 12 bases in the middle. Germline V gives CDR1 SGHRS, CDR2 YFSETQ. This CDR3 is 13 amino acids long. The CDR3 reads CASRSHAGYGYTF. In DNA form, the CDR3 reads TGCGCCAGCAGGTCCCATGCAGGCTATGGCTACACCTTC.

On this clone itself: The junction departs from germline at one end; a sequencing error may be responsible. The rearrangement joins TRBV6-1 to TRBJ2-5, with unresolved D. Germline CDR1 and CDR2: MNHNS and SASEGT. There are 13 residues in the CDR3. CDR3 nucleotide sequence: TGTGCCAGCAGCGAAGCATATTGGGAGACCCAGTACTTC. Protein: CASSEAYWETQYF.

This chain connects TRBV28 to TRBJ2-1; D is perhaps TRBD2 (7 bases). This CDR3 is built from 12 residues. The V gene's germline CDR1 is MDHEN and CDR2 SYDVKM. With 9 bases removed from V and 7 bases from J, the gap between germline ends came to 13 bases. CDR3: CASGRGTNEQFF. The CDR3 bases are TGTGCCAGTGGGAGGGGGACAAATGAGCAGTTCTTC.

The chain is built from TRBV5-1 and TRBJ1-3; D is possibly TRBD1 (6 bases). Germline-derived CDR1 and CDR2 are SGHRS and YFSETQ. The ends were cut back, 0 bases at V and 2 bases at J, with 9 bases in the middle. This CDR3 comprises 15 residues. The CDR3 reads CASSLVAGAGNTIYF. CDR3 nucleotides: TGCGCCAGCAGCTTGGTGGCAGGGGCTGGAAACACCATATATTTT.

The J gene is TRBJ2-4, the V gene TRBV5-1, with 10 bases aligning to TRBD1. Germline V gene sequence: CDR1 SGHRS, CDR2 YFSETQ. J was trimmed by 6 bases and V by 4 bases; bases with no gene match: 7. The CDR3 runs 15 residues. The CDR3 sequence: CASSLEGQGGNIQYF. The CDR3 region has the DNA TGCGCCAGCAGCCTGGAAGGACAGGGGGGAAACATTCAGTACTTC. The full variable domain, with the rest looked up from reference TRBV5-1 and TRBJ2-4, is KAGVTQTPRYLIKTRGQQVTLSCSPISGHRSVSWYQQTPGQGLQFLFEYFSETQRNKGNFPGRFSGRQFSNSRSEMNVSTLELGDSALYLCASSLEGQGGNIQYFGAGTRLSVL.

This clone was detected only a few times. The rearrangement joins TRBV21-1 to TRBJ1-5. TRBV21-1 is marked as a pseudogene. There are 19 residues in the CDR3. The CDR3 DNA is TGTGCCAGCAGCAAAAGTGCTATGGAACAGACTTATAGCAATCAGCCCCAGCATTTT. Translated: CASSKSAMEQTYSNQPQHF.

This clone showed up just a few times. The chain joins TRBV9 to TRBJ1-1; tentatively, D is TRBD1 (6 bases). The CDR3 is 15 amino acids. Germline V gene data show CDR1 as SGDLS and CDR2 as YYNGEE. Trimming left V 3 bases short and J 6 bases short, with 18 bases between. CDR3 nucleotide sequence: TGTGCCAGCAGCGCGAGCAGGGGTCTTGGGGCTGAAGCTTTCTTT. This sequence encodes CASSASRGLGAEAFF.

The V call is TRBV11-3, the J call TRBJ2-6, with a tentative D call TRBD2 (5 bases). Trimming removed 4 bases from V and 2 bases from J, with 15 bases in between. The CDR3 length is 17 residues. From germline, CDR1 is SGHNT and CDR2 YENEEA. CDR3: CASSSPLHSAGANVLTF. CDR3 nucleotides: TGTGCCAGCAGCTCACCTCTCCATAGCGCTGGGGCCAACGTCCTGACTTTC.

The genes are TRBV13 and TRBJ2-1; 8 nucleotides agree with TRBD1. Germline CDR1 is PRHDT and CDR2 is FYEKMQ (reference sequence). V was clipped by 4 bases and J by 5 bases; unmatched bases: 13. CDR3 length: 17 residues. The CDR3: CASSSTRQGKSHNEQFF. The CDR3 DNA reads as TGTGCCAGCAGCTCAACCCGACAGGGGAAGTCTCACAATGAGCAGTTCTTC.

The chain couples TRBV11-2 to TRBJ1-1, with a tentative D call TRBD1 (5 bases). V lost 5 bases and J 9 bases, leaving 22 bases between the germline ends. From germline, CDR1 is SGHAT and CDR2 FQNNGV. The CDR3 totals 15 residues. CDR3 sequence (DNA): TGTGCCAGCAGCCCCCATACGGGACCTCGTCTTCAAGCTTTCTTT. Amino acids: CASSPHTGPRLQAFF.

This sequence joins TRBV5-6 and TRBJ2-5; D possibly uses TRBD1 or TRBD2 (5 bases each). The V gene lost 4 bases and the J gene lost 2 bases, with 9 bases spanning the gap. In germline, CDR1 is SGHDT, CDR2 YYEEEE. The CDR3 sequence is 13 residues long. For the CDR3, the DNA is TGTGCCAGCAGCAGGGGAGTTCAAGAGACCCAGTACTTC. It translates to CASSRGVQETQYF.